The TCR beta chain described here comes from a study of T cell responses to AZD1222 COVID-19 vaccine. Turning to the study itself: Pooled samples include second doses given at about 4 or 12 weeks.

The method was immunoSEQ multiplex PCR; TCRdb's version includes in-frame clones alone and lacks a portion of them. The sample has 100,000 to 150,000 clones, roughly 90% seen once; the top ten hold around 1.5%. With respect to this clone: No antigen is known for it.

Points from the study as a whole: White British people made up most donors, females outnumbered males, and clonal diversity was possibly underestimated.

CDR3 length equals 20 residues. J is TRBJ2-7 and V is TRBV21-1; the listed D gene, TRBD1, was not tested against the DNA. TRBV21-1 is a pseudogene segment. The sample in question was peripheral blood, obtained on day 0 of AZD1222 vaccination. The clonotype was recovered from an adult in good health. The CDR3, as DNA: TGTGCCAGCAGCAATTGGCCAGGCTCAAAGCATGCTAGGGGCTCCTACGAGCAGTACTTC. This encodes CASSNWPGSKHARGSYEQYF.